The rows below give T cell receptor beta chains drawn from one sample of a study of beta chain features in type 1 diabetes. The assay was immunoSEQ multiplex PCR, and TCRdb's table has in-frame clones only and misses some. This sample carries about 230,000 clones, around 9.6% of them seen once, and the ten largest clones take 0.03% to 0.04%. Sequences were obtained from naive CD4+ T cells from blood. The receptors stem from a woman under 30 in good health. Each CDR3 is given with its conserved first and last residue. The order of the fields is clone size, D gene, J gene, V gene, CDR3 DNA, CDR3 protein. The D gene is left open where the match is weak. A row's size may be missing; if present it is once, few, many or a size class.

size: .
D: TRBD2
J: TRBJ2-1
V: TRBV29-1
DNA: TGCAGCGTTTGTTGTCCCCCCGGGCTAGCGGGCTCTTGGAGCTCCTACAATGAGCAGTTCTTC
CDR3: CSVCCPPGLAGSWSSYNEQFF

size: few
D: TRBD2
J: TRBJ2-2
V: TRBV7-9
DNA: TGTGCCAGCAGCCCCCGGCGGCGGGAGGGCCCCGGGGAGCTGTTTTTT
CDR3: CASSPRRREGPGELFF

size: .
D: TRBD1
J: TRBJ1-2
V: TRBV6-6
DNA: TGTGCCAGCAGCATGGGACAGGGGAACTATGGCTACACCTTC
CDR3: CASSMGQGNYGYTF

size: .
D: .
J: TRBJ1-5
V: TRBV16
DNA: TGTGCCAGCAGCCAAGGTCGGCCTTCGTCGGGTCAGCCCCAGCATTTT
CDR3: CASSQGRPSSGQPQHF

size: few
D: TRBD2
J: TRBJ2-2
V: TRBV6-1
DNA: TGTGCCAGCAGTGCTCTAGCGGGAGGCGACACCGGGGAGCTGTTTTTT
CDR3: CASSALAGGDTGELFF

size: many
D: .
J: TRBJ1-1
V: TRBV19
DNA: TGTGCCAGTAGTATCGGACAGAGGAACACTGAAGCTTTCTTT
CDR3: CASSIGQRNTEAFF

size: .
D: TRBD2
J: TRBJ2-1
V: TRBV5-1
DNA: TGCGCCAGCAGCCCGGGGGGGCTCTACAATGAGCAGTTCTTC
CDR3: CASSPGGLYNEQFF

size: .
D: TRBD1
J: TRBJ2-7
V: TRBV19
DNA: TGTGCCAGTAGTCCCGGGACAGGAGACTACGAGCAGTACTTC
CDR3: CASSPGTGDYEQYF

size: few
D: TRBD1
J: TRBJ2-2
V: TRBV12-5
DNA: TGTGCTAGTGGTTTGGTAACAGGGGGCTCCTTGAACACCGGGGAGCTGTTTTTT
CDR3: CASGLVTGGSLNTGELFF

size: .
D: TRBD2
J: TRBJ2-5
V: TRBV19
DNA: TGTGCCAGTAGTATTAATGCCCTAGCGGCAAAAGAGACCCAGTACTTC
CDR3: CASSINALAAKETQYF

size: .
D: .
J: TRBJ2-2
V: TRBV7-3
DNA: TGTGCCAGCAGCTTACTCCCCGCGGGAACCGGGGAGCTGTTTTTT
CDR3: CASSLLPAGTGELFF

size: .
D: TRBD1
J: TRBJ2-7
V: TRBV2
DNA: TGTGCCAGCACCAGGGACAGGGGCGCCTACGAGCAGTACTTC
CDR3: CASTRDRGAYEQYF

size: .
D: TRBD2
J: TRBJ2-5
V: TRBV7-3
DNA: TGTGCCAGCAGCCTACAGCGGGGGGTTTACCAAGAGACCCAGTACTTC
CDR3: CASSLQRGVYQETQYF

size: few
D: TRBD1
J: TRBJ2-2
V: TRBV28
DNA: TGTGCCAGCAGTCCTATAGGGACAGGGCTGTTTACCGGGGAGCTGTTTTTT
CDR3: CASSPIGTGLFTGELFF

size: .
D: .
J: TRBJ2-7
V: TRBV4-2
DNA: TGTGCCAGCAGCCAACCTGAGCGGGCGGCCTACGAGCAGTACTTC
CDR3: CASSQPERAAYEQYF

size: few
D: .
J: TRBJ1-5
V: TRBV30
DNA: TGTGCCTGGAGCGCGATGGACAGCGGAAGGTATAGCAATCAGCCCCAGCATTTT
CDR3: CAWSAMDSGRYSNQPQHF

size: few
D: TRBD2
J: TRBJ2-3
V: TRBV9
DNA: TGTGCCAGCAGCGTCGGGACTAGCGGGGGGGCAGATACGCAGTATTTT
CDR3: CASSVGTSGGADTQYF

size: few
D: .
J: TRBJ2-2
V: TRBV9
DNA: TGTGCCAGCAGCGTAGCTTCGCCAGGGAAGGTCACCGGGGAGCTGTTTTTT
CDR3: CASSVASPGKVTGELFF

size: few
D: .
J: TRBJ1-1
V: TRBV7-9
DNA: TGTGCCAGCAGCCCAGAAGTTGGTGAAGCTTTCTTT
CDR3: CASSPEVGEAFF

size: .
D: .
J: TRBJ2-7
V: TRBV6-1
DNA: TGTGCCAGCAGTGAAGGTTGGGCACTGCTCTCCTACGAGCAGTACTTC
CDR3: CASSEGWALLSYEQYF

size: .
D: TRBD2
J: TRBJ2-3
V: TRBV5-4
DNA: TGTGCCAGCAGCTCTAGCGGGGGGGCCCGAGATACGCAGTATTTT
CDR3: CASSSSGGARDTQYF

size: few
D: TRBD2
J: TRBJ2-7
V: TRBV9
DNA: TGTGCCAGCAGCTCTAGCGGGGGGTTCTACGAGCAGTACTTC
CDR3: CASSSSGGFYEQYF

size: few
D: TRBD1
J: TRBJ2-7
V: TRBV7-2
DNA: TGTGCCAGCAGCCTTGCCGGGACAGCCGACGAGCAGTACTTC
CDR3: CASSLAGTADEQYF

size: .
D: .
J: TRBJ1-2
V: TRBV25-1
DNA: TGTGCCAGCAGTGTAAAGGGAGCCTATGGCTACACCTTC
CDR3: CASSVKGAYGYTF

size: few
D: TRBD2
J: TRBJ2-3
V: TRBV5-5
DNA: TGTGCCAGCAGCTTGGTCGGGGGGGGCGGCACAGATACGCAGTATTTT
CDR3: CASSLVGGGGTDTQYF

size: many
D: .
J: TRBJ2-1
V: TRBV7-9
DNA: TGTGCCAGCAGTTCCGTCTTGCTAGACAATGAGCAGTTCTTC
CDR3: CASSSVLLDNEQFF

size: .
D: TRBD2
J: TRBJ2-5
V: TRBV4-1
DNA: TGCGCCAGCAGCCTGGGACTAGCGGGAGAGGAGACCCAGTACTTC
CDR3: CASSLGLAGEETQYF